This entry describes one T cell receptor beta chain. This entry is derived from a study of T cells in Graves' hyperthyroidism and ophthalmopathy. On the basis of clinical symptoms, serum thyroxine and TRAb, thyroid ultrasound and orbital computed tomography, diagnoses were made. RNA transcripts provided the source from which TCR beta CDR3 regions were amplified. A set of HTBI primers served as the primers for a first-round RT-PCR of the TCR CDR3. TCRdb passed the multiplex PCR reads through MiXCR, listing each CDR3 protein once. The sample includes almost 600,000 distinct CDR3 sequences, more than 11% of them seen just once. The germline CDR1 and CDR2 sequences are DFQATT and SNEGSKA (reference sequence). The CDR3 loop spans 15 amino acids. V was pared by 0 bases and J by 0 bases, with 11 bases between.

This TCR came from a woman younger than 45 with Graves' hyperthyroidism that later progressed to Graves' ophthalmopathy. The chain links TRBV20-1 to TRBJ1-2, with D perhaps matching TRBD1 (5 bases). The sample consisted of blood. DNA of the CDR3: TGCAGTGCTAGAGAAGGTGGGGGATCTAACTATGGCTACACCTTC. It specifies CSAREGGGSNYGYTF.